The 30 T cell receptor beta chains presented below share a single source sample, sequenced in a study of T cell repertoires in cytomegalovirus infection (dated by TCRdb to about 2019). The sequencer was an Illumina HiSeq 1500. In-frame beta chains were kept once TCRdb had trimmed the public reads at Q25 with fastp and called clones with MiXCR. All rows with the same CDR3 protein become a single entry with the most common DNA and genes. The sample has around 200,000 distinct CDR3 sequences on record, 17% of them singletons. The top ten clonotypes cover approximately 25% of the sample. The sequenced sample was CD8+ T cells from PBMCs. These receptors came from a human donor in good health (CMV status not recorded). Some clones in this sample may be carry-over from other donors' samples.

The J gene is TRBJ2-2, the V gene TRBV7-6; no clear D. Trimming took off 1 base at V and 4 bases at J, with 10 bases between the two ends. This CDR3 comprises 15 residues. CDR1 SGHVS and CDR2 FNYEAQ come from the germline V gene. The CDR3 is CASSLGPGSTGELFF. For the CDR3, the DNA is TGTGCCAGCAGCTTAGGGCCCGGGTCCACCGGGGAGCTGTTTTTT.

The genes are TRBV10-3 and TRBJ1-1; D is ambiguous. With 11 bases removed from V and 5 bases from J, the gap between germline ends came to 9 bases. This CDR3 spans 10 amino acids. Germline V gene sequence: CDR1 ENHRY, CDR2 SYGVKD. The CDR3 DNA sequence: TGTGCCTCCTTTGAGACTGAAGCTTTCTTT. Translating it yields CASFETEAFF.

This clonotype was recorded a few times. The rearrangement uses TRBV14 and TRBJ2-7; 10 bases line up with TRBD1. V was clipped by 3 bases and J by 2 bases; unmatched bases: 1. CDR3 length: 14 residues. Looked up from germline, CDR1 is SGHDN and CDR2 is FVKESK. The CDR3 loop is CASSHGQGAYEQYF. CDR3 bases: TGTGCCAGCAGCCACGGACAGGGGGCCTACGAGCAGTACTTC.

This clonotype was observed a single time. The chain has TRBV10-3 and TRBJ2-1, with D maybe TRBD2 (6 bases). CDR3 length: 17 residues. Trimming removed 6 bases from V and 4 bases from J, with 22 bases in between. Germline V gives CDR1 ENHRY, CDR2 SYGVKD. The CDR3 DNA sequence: TGTGCCATCAGGGATACATTCGTTACGGAGGGTTACAATGAGCAGTTCTTC. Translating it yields CAIRDTFVTEGYNEQFF.

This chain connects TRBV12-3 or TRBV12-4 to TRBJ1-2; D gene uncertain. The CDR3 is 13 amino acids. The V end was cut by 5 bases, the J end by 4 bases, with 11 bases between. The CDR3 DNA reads TGTGCCAGCAGTAGCCAGGCCCGCTATGGCTACACCTTC. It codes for CASSSQARYGYTF.

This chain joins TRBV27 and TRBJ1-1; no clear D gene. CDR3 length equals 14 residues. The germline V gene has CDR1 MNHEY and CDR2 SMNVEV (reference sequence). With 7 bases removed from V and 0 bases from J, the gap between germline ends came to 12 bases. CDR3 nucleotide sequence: TGTGCCAGCATGGGAAGGGAAATGAACACTGAAGCTTTCTTT. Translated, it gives CASMGREMNTEAFF.

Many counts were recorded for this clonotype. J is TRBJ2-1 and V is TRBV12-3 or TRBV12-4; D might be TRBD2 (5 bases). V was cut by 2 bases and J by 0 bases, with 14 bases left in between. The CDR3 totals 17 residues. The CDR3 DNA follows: TGTGCCAGCAGTTTAATTCGTTGGGAGCTCTCCTACAATGAGCAGTTCTTC. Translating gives CASSLIRWELSYNEQFF.

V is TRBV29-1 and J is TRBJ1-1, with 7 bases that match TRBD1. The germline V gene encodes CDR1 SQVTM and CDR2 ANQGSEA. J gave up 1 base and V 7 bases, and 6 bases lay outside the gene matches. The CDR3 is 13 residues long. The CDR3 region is CSAWTGQNTEAFF. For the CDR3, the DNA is TGCAGCGCCTGGACAGGACAGAACACTGAAGCTTTCTTT.

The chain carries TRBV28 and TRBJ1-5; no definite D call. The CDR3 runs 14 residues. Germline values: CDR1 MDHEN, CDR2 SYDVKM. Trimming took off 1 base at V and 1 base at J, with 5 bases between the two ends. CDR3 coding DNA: TGTGCCAGCAGTTTATACCCGAGCAATCAGCCCCAGCATTTT. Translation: CASSLYPSNQPQHF.

The CDR3 sequence is CASSEERGLNTEAFF. CDR3 nucleotides: TGTGCCAGCAGTGAAGAACGAGGTCTGAACACTGAAGCTTTCTTT. The rearrangement links TRBV6-1 to TRBJ1-1; D call uncertain. Per germline, CDR1 MNHNS and CDR2 SASEGT. Trimming stripped 1 base from V and 0 bases from J, with 9 bases between. The length of the CDR3 is 15 residues.

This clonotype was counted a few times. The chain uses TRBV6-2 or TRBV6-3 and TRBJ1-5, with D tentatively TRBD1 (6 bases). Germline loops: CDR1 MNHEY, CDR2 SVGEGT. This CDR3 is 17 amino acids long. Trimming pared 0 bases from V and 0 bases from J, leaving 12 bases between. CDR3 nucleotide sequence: TGTGCCAGCAGTTACTCGACAGGATCATATAGCAATCAGCCCCAGCATTTT. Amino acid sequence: CASSYSTGSYSNQPQHF.

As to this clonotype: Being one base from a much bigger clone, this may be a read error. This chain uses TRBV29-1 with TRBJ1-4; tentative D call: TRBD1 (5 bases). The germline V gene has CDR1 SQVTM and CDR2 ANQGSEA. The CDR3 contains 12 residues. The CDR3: CGVRQGGEKLFF. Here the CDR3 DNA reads TGCGGCGTTAGGCAGGGCGGTGAAAAACTGTTTTTT.

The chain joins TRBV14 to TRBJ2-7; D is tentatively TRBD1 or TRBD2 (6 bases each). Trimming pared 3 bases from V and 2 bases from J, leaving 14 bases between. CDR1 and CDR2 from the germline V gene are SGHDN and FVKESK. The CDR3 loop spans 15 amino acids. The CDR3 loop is CASSQGQGGPYEQYF. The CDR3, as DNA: TGTGCCAGCAGCCAGGGCCAAGGGGGGCCCTACGAGCAGTACTTC.

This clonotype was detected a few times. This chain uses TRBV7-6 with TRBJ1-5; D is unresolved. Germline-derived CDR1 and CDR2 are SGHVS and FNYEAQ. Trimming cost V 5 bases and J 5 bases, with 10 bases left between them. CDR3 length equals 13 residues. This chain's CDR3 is CASSVGPDQPQHF. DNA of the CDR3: TGTGCCAGCAGCGTCGGGCCCGATCAGCCCCAGCATTTT. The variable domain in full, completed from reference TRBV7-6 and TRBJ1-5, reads GAGVSQSPRYKVTKRGQDVALRCDPISGHVSLYWYRQALGQGPEFLTYFNYEAQQDKSGLPNDRFSAERPEGSISTLTIQRTEQRDSAMYRCASSVGPDQPQHFGDGTRLSIL.

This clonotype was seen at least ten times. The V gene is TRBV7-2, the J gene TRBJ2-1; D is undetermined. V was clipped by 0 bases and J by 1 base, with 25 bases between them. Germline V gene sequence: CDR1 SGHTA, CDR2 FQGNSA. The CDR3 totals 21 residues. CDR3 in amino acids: CASSLAVANIYAILSYNEQFF. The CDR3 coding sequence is TGTGCCAGCAGCTTAGCGGTTGCCAATATCTATGCGATTCTTTCCTACAATGAGCAGTTCTTC.

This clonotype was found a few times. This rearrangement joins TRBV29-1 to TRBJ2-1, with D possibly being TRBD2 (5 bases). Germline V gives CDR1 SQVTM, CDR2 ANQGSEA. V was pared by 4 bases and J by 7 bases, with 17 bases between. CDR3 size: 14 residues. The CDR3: CSVGGWQSANEQFF. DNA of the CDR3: TGCAGCGTTGGAGGGTGGCAGTCCGCGAATGAGCAGTTCTTC.

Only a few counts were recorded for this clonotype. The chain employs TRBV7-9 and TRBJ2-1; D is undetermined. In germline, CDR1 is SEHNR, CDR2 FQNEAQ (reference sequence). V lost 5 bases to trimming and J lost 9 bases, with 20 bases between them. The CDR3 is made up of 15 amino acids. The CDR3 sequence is CASSPLVAPRVEQFF. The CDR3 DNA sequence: TGTGCCAGCAGCCCTCTAGTCGCCCCTAGAGTTGAGCAGTTCTTC.

The CDR3 is CASSYSEGNTEAFF. CDR3 sequence (DNA): TGTGCCAGCAGTTACTCGGAAGGGAACACTGAAGCTTTCTTT. The rearrangement uses TRBV6-2 or TRBV6-3 and TRBJ1-1; no reliable D call. V shed 0 bases and J shed 1 base, with 6 bases lying between them. CDR1 is MNHEY, CDR2 SVGEGT, per germline. There are 14 residues in the CDR3.

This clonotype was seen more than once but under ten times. DNA for the CDR3: TGTGCCAGCGGGGGAAGGGGCCAGTACTTC. Translating gives CASGGRGQYF. The chain couples TRBV2 to TRBJ2-5, with D perhaps TRBD1 or TRBD2 (5 bases each). Germline CDR1 reads SNHLY; CDR2 reads FYNNEI. The V end lost 8 bases, the J end lost 10 bases, and 11 bases lay between the germline ends. The CDR3 length is 10 residues.

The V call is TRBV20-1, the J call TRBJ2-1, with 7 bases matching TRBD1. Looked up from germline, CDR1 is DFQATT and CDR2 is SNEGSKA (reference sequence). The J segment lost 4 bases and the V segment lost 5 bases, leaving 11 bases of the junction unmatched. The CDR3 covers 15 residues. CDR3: CSAPPQGTPYNEQFF. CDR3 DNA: TGCAGTGCTCCTCCACAGGGGACCCCTTACAATGAGCAGTTCTTC.

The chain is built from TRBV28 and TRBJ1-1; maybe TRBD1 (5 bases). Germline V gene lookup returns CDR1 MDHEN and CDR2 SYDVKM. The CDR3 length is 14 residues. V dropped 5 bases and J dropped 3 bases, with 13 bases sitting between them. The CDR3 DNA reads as TGTGCCAGCAGTCGGCCGGGGGGTTACACTGAAGCTTTCTTT. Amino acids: CASSRPGGYTEAFF.

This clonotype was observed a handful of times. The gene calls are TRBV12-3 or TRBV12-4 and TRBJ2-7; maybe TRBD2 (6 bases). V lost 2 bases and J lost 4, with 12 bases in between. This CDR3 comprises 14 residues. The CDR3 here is CASSLKSGGYEQYF. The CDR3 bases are TGTGCCAGCAGTTTAAAGTCAGGAGGGTACGAGCAGTACTTC.

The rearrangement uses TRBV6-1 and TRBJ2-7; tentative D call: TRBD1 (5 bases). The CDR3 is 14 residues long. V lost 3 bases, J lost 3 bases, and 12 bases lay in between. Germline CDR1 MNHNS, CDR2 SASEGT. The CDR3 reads CASSDDSEVYEQYF. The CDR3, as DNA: TGTGCCAGCAGTGACGACAGCGAAGTCTACGAGCAGTACTTC.

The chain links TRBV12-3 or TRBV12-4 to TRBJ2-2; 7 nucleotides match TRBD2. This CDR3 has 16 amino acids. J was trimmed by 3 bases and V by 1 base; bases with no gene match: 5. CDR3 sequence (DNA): TGTGCCAGCAGTTTAGTGAGCGGGGTTGACACCGGGGAGCTGTTTTTT. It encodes CASSLVSGVDTGELFF.

CDR3 region: CASSFGTRSSYEQYF. The CDR3 DNA sequence: TGTGCCAGCAGCTTTGGGACGCGGAGCTCCTACGAGCAGTACTTC. This chain joins TRBV7-7 and TRBJ2-7; TRBD1 or TRBD2 may be the D gene (5 bases each). The V end lost 3 bases, the J end lost 0 bases, and 12 bases lay between the germline ends. CDR1 is SSHAT, CDR2 FNYEAQ, per germline (reference sequence). The CDR3 loop spans 15 amino acids.

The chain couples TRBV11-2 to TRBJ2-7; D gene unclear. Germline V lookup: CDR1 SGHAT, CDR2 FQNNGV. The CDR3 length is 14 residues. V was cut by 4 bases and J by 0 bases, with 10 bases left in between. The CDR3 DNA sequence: TGTGCCAGCAGCTCCACGGACGGCTCCTACGAGCAGTACTTC. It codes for CASSSTDGSYEQYF. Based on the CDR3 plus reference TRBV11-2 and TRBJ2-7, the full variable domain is EAGVAQSPRYKIIEKRQSVAFWCNPISGHATLYWYQQILGQGPKLLIQFQNNGVVDDSQLPKDRFSAERLKGVDSTLKIQPAKLEDSAVYLCASSSTDGSYEQYFGPGTRLTVT.

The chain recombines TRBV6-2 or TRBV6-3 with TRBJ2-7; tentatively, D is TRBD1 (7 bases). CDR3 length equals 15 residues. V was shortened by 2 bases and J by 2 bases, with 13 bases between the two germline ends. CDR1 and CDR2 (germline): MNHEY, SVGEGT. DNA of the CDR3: TGTGCCAGCAGTTACCCAGGGGGGAGAGCCTACGAGCAGTACTTC. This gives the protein CASSYPGGRAYEQYF.

The CDR3 here is CASSLRTGVLNSPLHF. The CDR3 nucleotides read TGTGCCAGCAGCTTAAGGACAGGGGTTTTAAATTCACCCCTCCACTTT. V and J are TRBV7-2 and TRBJ1-6, with TRBD1 matching 9 bases. Per germline, CDR1 SGHTA and CDR2 FQGNSA. The CDR3 has 16 amino acids. V shed 2 bases and J 7 bases; nucleotides not matched to a gene: 6.

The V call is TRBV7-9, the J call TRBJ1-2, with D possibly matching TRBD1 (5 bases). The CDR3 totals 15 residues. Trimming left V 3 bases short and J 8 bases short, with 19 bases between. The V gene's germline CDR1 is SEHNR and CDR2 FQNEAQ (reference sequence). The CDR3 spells CASSLGGDITSGYTF. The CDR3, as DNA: TGTGCCAGCAGCTTGGGGGGGGATATAACTTCCGGCTACACCTTC.

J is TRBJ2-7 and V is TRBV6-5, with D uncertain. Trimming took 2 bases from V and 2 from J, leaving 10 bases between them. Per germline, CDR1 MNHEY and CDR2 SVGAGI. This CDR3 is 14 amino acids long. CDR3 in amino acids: CASSYMGSTYEQYF. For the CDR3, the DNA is TGTGCCAGCAGTTACATGGGCAGTACCTACGAGCAGTACTTC.